This T cell receptor beta chain was sequenced for a study of Ad26.COV2.S vaccination and SARS-CoV-2 variants. Across the whole study: The donor participated in the COV1001 trial, in its Ad26.COV2.S arm. Ad26.COV2.S, an intramuscular injection, was given once or twice 56 days apart.

The treatment was: some 19 received Ad26.COV2.S at low or high dose, single or two shots; roughly five received placebo; per-sample allocation not given. Sampling was done on day 63 after the first vaccine or placebo injection. Spike of the Wuhan-strain SARS-CoV-2 was expressed by an Ad26 vector, which formed the vaccine. Sequencing was performed with immunoSEQ multiplex PCR; in TCRdb, only in-frame clones are kept and a portion is missing. The table shows fewer than 400,000 clones, with around 90% occurring only once. The CDR3 is 18 amino acids. V lost 2 bases to trimming and J lost 4 bases; unmatched junction nucleotides: 10. In germline, CDR1 is SGHTA, CDR2 FQGNSA.

The TCR sequence derives from a person between 18 and 65 years old who received the Ad26.COV2.S COVID-19 vaccine or a placebo. This chain links TRBV7-2 with TRBJ1-3; 11 nucleotides line up with TRBD1. Sequencing was performed on peripheral blood, taken in a trial of Ad26.COV2.S vaccine versus placebo. CDR3 nucleotide sequence: TGTGCCAGCAGCTTAATTTCTGGGGACAGGGGGACGGGAAACACCATATATTTT. Its protein product is CASSLISGDRGTGNTIYF.